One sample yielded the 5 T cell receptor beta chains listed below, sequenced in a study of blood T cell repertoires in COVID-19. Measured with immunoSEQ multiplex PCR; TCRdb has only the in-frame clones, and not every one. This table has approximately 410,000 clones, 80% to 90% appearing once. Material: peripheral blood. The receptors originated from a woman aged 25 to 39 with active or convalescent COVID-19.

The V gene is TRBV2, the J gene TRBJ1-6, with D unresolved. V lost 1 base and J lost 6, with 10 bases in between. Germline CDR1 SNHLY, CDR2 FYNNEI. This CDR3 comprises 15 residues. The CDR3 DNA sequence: TGTGCCAGCAGTGAAGTCTGGCCTGCTAATTCACCCCTCCACTTT. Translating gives CASSEVWPANSPLHF.

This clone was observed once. The CDR3 bases are TGTGCCAGCAGCTTATTAGCAGGGGATCCCTATGGCTACACCTTC. Its translation is CASSLLAGDPYGYTF. The chain is built from TRBV7-2 and TRBJ1-2, with D perhaps TRBD1 (6 bases). Germline V gene data show CDR1 as SGHTA and CDR2 as FQGNSA. V lost 2 bases and J 4 bases, leaving 14 bases between the germline ends. The CDR3 contains 15 residues.

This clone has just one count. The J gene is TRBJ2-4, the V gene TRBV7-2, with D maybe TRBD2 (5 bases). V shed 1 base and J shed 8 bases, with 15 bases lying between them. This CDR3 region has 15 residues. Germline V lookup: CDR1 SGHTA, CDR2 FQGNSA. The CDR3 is CASSLDGLYSDIQYF. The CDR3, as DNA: TGTGCCAGCAGCTTAGATGGACTTTATTCAGACATTCAGTACTTC.

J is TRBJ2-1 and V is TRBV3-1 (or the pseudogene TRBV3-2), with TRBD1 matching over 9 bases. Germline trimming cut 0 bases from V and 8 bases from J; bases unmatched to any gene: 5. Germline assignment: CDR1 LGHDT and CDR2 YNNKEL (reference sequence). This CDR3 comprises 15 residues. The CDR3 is CASSQDGTGTDEQFF. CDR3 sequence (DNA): TGTGCCAGCAGCCAAGATGGGACAGGGACAGATGAGCAGTTCTTC.

The CDR3 nucleotides are TGTGCCAGCAGCCAAGTGATCCCCGGAGGCGGCTACACCTTC. Translating gives CASSQVIPGGGYTF. The chain carries TRBV3-1 (or the pseudogene TRBV3-2) and TRBJ1-2, with no clear D. The CDR3 spans 14 residues. Trimming cost V 1 base and J 8 bases, with 14 bases left between them. From germline, CDR1 is LGHDT and CDR2 YNNKEL (reference sequence).